A single sample is the source of the 27 T cell receptor beta chains below, sequenced in a study of tumor and adjacent non-tumor tissue in lung cancer. TCRbeta libraries were built with three rounds of nested PCR, modified from ARM-PCR. MiXCR, run by TCRdb on the multiplex PCR reads, gives a single entry per CDR3 protein. There are 70,000 to 80,000 distinct CDR3 sequences in the sample; over 55% occur only once, and 8% to 10% lies in the top ten. This sample's RNA came from whole unsorted tissue. Material: lung tumor tissue. The source is a woman between 35 and 50 years old with non-small cell lung cancer.

In regard to this clonotype: One junction end disagrees with the germline gene, perhaps due to a read error. This chain joins TRBV6-5 and TRBJ1-4; D is ambiguous. Germline V CDR1 and CDR2: MNHEY, SVGAGI. This CDR3 has 15 amino acids. The CDR3 DNA sequence: TGTGCCAACAGCTCTGATTACCCAACTTATGAAAAACTGTATTTT. Protein: CANSSDYPTYEKLYF.

The chain couples TRBV30 to TRBJ2-7, with D perhaps TRBD1 (6 bases). The CDR3 spans 15 residues. Germline CDR1 reads GTSNPN; CDR2 reads SVGIG (reference sequence). The V and J ends lost 5 bases and 4 bases respectively, with 21 bases between them. CDR3 DNA: TGTGCCTGGGATCGCCCTGACAGGACCACTTACGAGCAGTACTTC. It is translated as CAWDRPDRTTYEQYF.

The V call is TRBV29-1, the J call TRBJ1-4; tentative D call: TRBD1 (5 bases). This CDR3 is built from 14 residues. Deletions cut 8 bases from V and 5 bases from J, with 18 bases between. CDR1 is SQVTM, CDR2 ANQGSEA, per germline. The CDR3 coding sequence is TGCAGCATGCAAACAGGACATCCGAATGAAAAACTGTTTTTT. Translating it yields CSMQTGHPNEKLFF.

This clonotype appeared many times. J is TRBJ2-7 and V is TRBV13; TRBD2 might be the D (7 bases). V lost 2 bases and J 6 bases, leaving 14 bases between the germline ends. This CDR3 has 14 amino acids. Germline V gene lookup returns CDR1 PRHDT and CDR2 FYEKMQ (reference sequence). Here the CDR3 reads CASSLRGALREQYF. As DNA, the CDR3 is TGTGCCAGCAGCTTACGGGGGGCGCTACGCGAGCAGTACTTC.

A note on this clonotype: A read error may produce the germline difference seen at one junction end. The gene calls are TRBV30 and TRBJ2-5; TRBD1 or TRBD2 may be the D gene (5 bases each). Germline CDR1 is GTSNPN and CDR2 is SVGIG (reference sequence). CDR3 length: 11 amino acids. The CDR3 bases are TGTGCCTGGTGTTTAGGGGAGACCCAATACTTC. It encodes CAWCLGETQYF. Looking up the rest from reference TRBV30 and TRBJ2-5 gives the full variable domain: SQTIHQWPATLVQPVGSPLSLECTVEGTSNPNLYWYRQAAGRGLQLLFYSVGIGQISSEVPQNLSASRPQDRQFILSSKKLLLSDSGFYLCAWCLGETQYFGPGTRLLVL.

Comments on this clonotype: No conserved phenylalanine or tryptophan is present at the end of the CDR3, so a read error is the likely explanation. The rearrangement joins TRBV29-1 to TRBJ2-6; 10 nucleotides agree with TRBD1. The CDR3 is made up of 15 amino acids. In germline, CDR1 is SQVTM, CDR2 ANQGSEA. The CDR3 reads CSVSTGGSGAKVLTI. CDR3 sequence (DNA): TGTAGCGTTTCGACAGGGGGCTCTGGGGCCAAGGTCCTGACTATC.

The chain has TRBV11-3 and TRBJ1-1, with D uncertain. Germline CDR1 is SGHNT and CDR2 is YENEEA. With 8 bases removed from V and 2 bases from J, the gap between germline ends came to 18 bases. The CDR3 length is 15 residues. CDR3 residues: CASEWPGNGNTEAFF. As DNA, the CDR3 is TGTGCCAGCGAATGGCCGGGTAACGGAAACACTGAAGCTTTCTTT.

As for this clonotype: It is likely a read error, because the conserved phenylalanine at the end of the CDR3 is missing. This chain joins TRBV11-2 and TRBJ1-2, with D perhaps TRBD1 (5 bases). The CDR3 covers 12 residues. Germline CDR1 and CDR2: SGHAT and FQNNGV. The CDR3 loop reads CARSFGHAGYTL. DNA of the CDR3: TGTGCCAGAAGCTTCGGACACGCCGGCTACACCCTC.

This clonotype has only one observation. One end of the junction does not line up with germline, which may come from a read error. The J gene is TRBJ2-7, the V gene TRBV28, with a tentative D call TRBD2 (5 bases). CDR3 size: 15 residues. Germline V gene sequence: CDR1 MDHEN, CDR2 SYDVKM. CDR3 amino acids: CASSSIQRTTYGQYF. CDR3 nucleotides: TGTGCCAGCAGCTCAATCCAGCGGACCACATACGGGCAGTACTTC. Supplemented by reference TRBV28 and TRBJ2-7, the full variable domain reads DVKVTQSSRYLVKRTGEKVFLECVQDMDHENMFWYRQDPGLGLRLIYFSYDVKMKEKGDIPEGYSVSREKKERFSLILESASTNQTSMYLCASSSIQRTTYGQYFGPGTRLTVT.

For this clonotype: It is likely a read error, because the conserved phenylalanine at the end of the CDR3 is missing. This rearrangement joins TRBV6-1 to TRBJ2-1; D uncertain. Germline V gene sequence: CDR1 MNHNS, CDR2 SASEGT. The length of the CDR3 is 15 residues. As DNA, the CDR3 is TGTGCCAGCAGTGAGGAGAGTATAGCTGGCAATAAGCAGTTCATC. This codes for CASSEESIAGNKQFI.

For this clonotype: A read error may produce the germline difference seen at one junction end. This chain links TRBV27 with TRBJ2-1, with unresolved D. Germline CDR1 reads MNHEY; CDR2 reads SMNVEV (reference sequence). The CDR3 is made up of 14 amino acids. In DNA, the CDR3 is TGTGCCAGCAATTTAGTAGGGCGGAACAATGAGCAGTTCTTC. Translation: CASNLVGRNNEQFF.

This sequence joins TRBV11-2 and TRBJ2-1, with D perhaps TRBD2 (5 bases). V shed 8 bases and J shed 12 bases, with 17 bases lying between them. CDR3 size: 12 residues. Germline CDR1 is SGHAT and CDR2 is FQNNGV. The CDR3 region has the DNA TGTGCCAGCGGTTTAACCAGGACTTGGCAGTTCTTC. Its translation: CASGLTRTWQFF.

This clonotype was detected many times. The gene calls are TRBV5-5 and TRBJ2-3, with D possibly TRBD2 on 5 matching bases. Germline CDR1 reads SGHKS; CDR2 reads YYEKEE (reference sequence). The CDR3 loop spans 14 amino acids. With 5 bases removed from V and 2 bases from J, the gap between germline ends came to 12 bases. CDR3: CASSFSDPTDTQYF. CDR3 DNA sequence: TGTGCCAGCAGTTTTAGCGATCCCACAGATACGCAGTATTTT.

J is TRBJ2-7 and V is TRBV20-1; 7 bases map to TRBD2. The germline V gene encodes CDR1 DFQATT and CDR2 SNEGSKA (reference sequence). The CDR3 has 12 amino acids. The V segment lost 5 bases and the J segment 1 base; nucleotides outside the gene matches: 2. This CDR3 is CSAGGESYEQYF. The CDR3 nucleotides are TGCAGTGCTGGGGGGGAGTCCTACGAGCAGTACTTC.

On this clonotype: Lacking the conserved final phenylalanine or tryptophan, this CDR3 likely reflects a read error. The chain employs TRBV5-6 and TRBJ2-7, with 7 bases aligning to TRBD2. V was pared by 7 bases and J by 3 bases, with 10 bases of the junction left unmatched. CDR1 SGHDT and CDR2 YYEEEE come from the germline V gene. This CDR3 is built from 14 residues. CDR3 amino acids: CASGTRGTNYEQYL. The CDR3 nucleotides are TGTGCCAGCGGCACACGAGGGACTAACTACGAGCAGTACTTA.

This clonotype was observed a single time. A junction end diverges from the germline sequence, so it may reflect a read error. This rearrangement joins TRBV11-2 to TRBJ2-7, with TRBD2 matching 13 bases. The CDR3 loop spans 15 amino acids. CDR1 is SGHAT and CDR2 is FQNNGV in the germline V gene. In DNA form, the CDR3 reads TGCGTCAGCAACACTCGGACTAGCGGGAGATACGAGCAGTACTTC. As protein: CVSNTRTSGRYEQYF.

Notes on this clonotype: At one boundary the junction diverges from the germline segment, which might be a read error. The CDR3: CTSSFGGATYGQYF. As DNA, the CDR3 is TGTACCAGCAGTTTCGGGGGGGCCACCTACGGGCAGTACTTC. The chain employs TRBV28 and TRBJ2-7; 8 bases match TRBD2. Germline V gene lookup returns CDR1 MDHEN and CDR2 SYDVKM. This CDR3 is built from 14 residues.

Ten or more counts support this clonotype. A read error is possible here, since a much larger clone lies one base away. V is TRBV6-6 and J is TRBJ1-3, with a tentative D call TRBD1 (5 bases). Trimming removed 2 bases at V and 0 bases at J, with 11 bases between. Germline-derived CDR1 and CDR2 are MNHNY and SVGAGI (reference sequence). The CDR3 is 16 residues long. The CDR3 sequence is CASSYPGDPSGNTIYF. For the CDR3, the DNA is TGTGCCAGCAGTTACCCCGGGGACCCCTCTGGAAACACCATATATTTT.

A note on this clonotype: One end of the junction is discordant with germline, which a read error may explain. The V and J genes are TRBV11-3 and TRBJ2-3, with 12 bases identical to TRBD2. Germline V lookup: CDR1 SGHNT, CDR2 YENEEA. This CDR3 is built from 17 residues. The CDR3 loop is CTSSSSLLAGGGDTQYF. CDR3 nucleotide sequence: TGTACCAGTAGCTCAAGCCTTCTAGCGGGGGGGGGAGATACGCAGTATTTT.

The chain links TRBV6-1 to TRBJ2-7; D perhaps matches TRBD1 (6 bases). Per the germline V gene, CDR1 is MNHNS and CDR2 is SASEGT. Trimming took 2 bases from V and 5 from J, leaving 16 bases between them. The CDR3 is 15 residues long. CDR3 in DNA: TGTGCCAGCAGTGAAAAATCCCCCAGGGACAACGAGCAGTACTTC. As protein: CASSEKSPRDNEQYF.

This clonotype was detected a few times. A much larger clone differs by one base, so this may be a read error. The rearrangement links TRBV6-6 to TRBJ1-1; 7 bases line up with TRBD1. This CDR3 is 11 amino acids long. CDR1 and CDR2 from the germline V gene are MNHNY and SVGAGI (reference sequence). The CDR3 sequence is CASKWDSEASF. The CDR3 nucleotides are TGTGCCAGCAAATGGGACAGTGAAGCTTCCTTT.

This clonotype has only one observation. The CDR3 DNA reads TGTCCCACCTTAATCCCGACCGAAGGCCCGGACGTGCAGTATTTT. Its protein product is CPTLIPTEGPDVQYF. The chain joins TRBV12-3 or TRBV12-4 to TRBJ2-3, with D unresolved. This CDR3 has 15 amino acids.

To note about this clonotype: Being one base from a much bigger clone, this may be a read error. This chain uses TRBV7-8 with TRBJ1-5; D unclear. The germline V gene encodes CDR1 SGHVS and CDR2 FQNEAQ. The CDR3 spans 14 residues. The CDR3 here is CASNLAAGNQPQHF. In DNA form, the CDR3 reads TGTGCCAGCAACTTAGCGGCGGGCAATCAGCCCCAGCATTTT.

Regarding this clonotype: Sequence at one end of the junction differs from germline and may be a read error. V is TRBV6-1 and J is TRBJ2-1; the D gene is possibly TRBD2 (5 bases). The CDR3 covers 15 residues. Germline V gene sequence: CDR1 MNHNS, CDR2 SASEGT. CDR3 in amino acids: CASSELEGSYNEQFF. The DNA of the CDR3 is TGTGCCAGCAGTGAACTAGAGGGCTCCTATAATGAGCAGTTCTTC.

Remarks on this clonotype: Possible read error: a much larger clone is one base away. V and J are TRBV5-1 and TRBJ1-5; D perhaps matches TRBD1 (5 bases). CDR1 and CDR2 (germline): SGHRS, YFSETQ. With 1 base removed from V and 8 bases from J, the gap between germline ends came to 10 bases. The CDR3 covers 13 residues. The CDR3 here is CASSLFGGEPQHF. The CDR3 DNA reads TGCGCCAGCAGCTTGTTCGGGGGGGAGCCCCAGCATTTT.

The gene calls are TRBV29-1 and TRBJ2-7, with TRBD2 identical over 10 bases. Germline values: CDR1 SQVTM, CDR2 ANQGSEA. The CDR3 contains 16 residues. CDR3 region: CNAAHTSGKKAYEQYF. As DNA, the CDR3 is TGCAACGCCGCCCACACTAGCGGGAAGAAAGCCTACGAGCAGTACTTC.

The chain uses TRBV5-5 and TRBJ2-7; D is possibly TRBD1 (6 bases). V was cut by 3 bases and J by 10 bases, with 20 bases left in between. The CDR3 contains 14 residues. Germline lookup yields CDR1 SGHKS and CDR2 YYEKEE (reference sequence). CDR3 in amino acids: CASSYNYRAYDQYF. The DNA of the CDR3 is TGTGCCAGCAGCTATAACTACAGGGCGTATGACCAGTACTTC.